The rows below give T cell receptor beta chains drawn from one sample of a study of breast tumors, draining lymph nodes, adjacent tissues. TCRdb itself ran the multiplex PCR reads through MiXCR, one entry per CDR3 protein. The top ten clones hold 2.4% of a sample with roughly 80,000 distinct CDR3 sequences, approximately 20% of them seen once. Material: axillary lymph node tissue. Receptor source: a female donor with breast cancer. Some clones in this sample may be carry-over from other donors' samples. The CDR3 runs from the conserved cysteine through the conserved F or W. Fields, in order: J gene, V gene, D gene, clone size, CDR3 DNA, CDR3 protein. A D gene is named only where the DNA matches it firmly. Rows may omit the clone size; those that give it use once, few, many or a size class.

j_call: TRBJ2-1; v_call: TRBV28; d_call: -; clone_size: many; cdr3_nt: TGTGCCAGCAGCCTTGGGGGCCGGAAGCAGTTCTTC; cdr3_aa: CASSLGGRKQFF
j_call: TRBJ1-5; v_call: TRBV20-1; d_call: TRBD1; clone_size: many; cdr3_nt: TGCAGTGCTATATACAGGGGGCTGGGGGTCAATCAGCCCCAGCATTTT; cdr3_aa: CSAIYRGLGVNQPQHF
j_call: TRBJ1-6; v_call: TRBV6-2/TRBV6-3; d_call: TRBD1; clone_size: many; cdr3_nt: TGTGCCAGCAGTTATCTACAGGGGAATTCACCCCTCCACTTT; cdr3_aa: CASSYLQGNSPLHF
j_call: TRBJ2-3; v_call: TRBV28; d_call: TRBD2; clone_size: few; cdr3_nt: TGTGCCAGCAGTTTACAGCGGGAAAGCACAGATACGCAGTATTTT; cdr3_aa: CASSLQRESTDTQYF
j_call: TRBJ2-3; v_call: TRBV9; d_call: TRBD2; clone_size: many; cdr3_nt: TGTGCCAGCAGCCCTAGCGGGGGCACAGATACGCAGTATTTT; cdr3_aa: CASSPSGGTDTQYF
j_call: TRBJ2-1; v_call: TRBV28; d_call: TRBD1; clone_size: -; cdr3_nt: TGTGCCAGCACAGACAGGGGGCGTGATGAGCAGTTCTTC; cdr3_aa: CASTDRGRDEQFF
j_call: TRBJ1-2; v_call: TRBV5-4; d_call: TRBD1; clone_size: many; cdr3_nt: TGTGCCAGCAGCTCGACAGGGTACGGCTACACCTTC; cdr3_aa: CASSSTGYGYTF
j_call: TRBJ2-3; v_call: TRBV19; d_call: -; clone_size: many; cdr3_nt: TGTGCCAGTAGTATCGGTAGGGTATTGGGAGATACGCAGTATTTT; cdr3_aa: CASSIGRVLGDTQYF
j_call: TRBJ2-5; v_call: TRBV14; d_call: -; clone_size: many; cdr3_nt: TGTGCCAGCAGCCAAAGCCAGACCCAGTACTTC; cdr3_aa: CASSQSQTQYF
j_call: TRBJ2-5; v_call: TRBV25-1; d_call: TRBD1; clone_size: many; cdr3_nt: TGTGCCAGCAGTGCAAACAGGGGAGTACAAGAGACCCAGTACTTC; cdr3_aa: CASSANRGVQETQYF
j_call: TRBJ2-5; v_call: TRBV19; d_call: TRBD2; clone_size: few; cdr3_nt: TGTGCCAGTAGTATTGGGGTAGCGGGAGCCGCAGAGACCCAGTACTTC; cdr3_aa: CASSIGVAGAAETQYF